This T cell receptor (beta chain) was recovered during a study of T-cell reconstitution after alpha-beta-depleted transplantation in children. Trimming pared 2 bases from V and 14 bases from J, leaving 16 bases between. CDR3 length equals 13 residues. In germline, CDR1 is SGHRS, CDR2 YFSETQ. Study conclusions and caveats: Several hundred expanded graft clones reportedly gave rise to the alpha-beta T cells present about two months after transplant. It was newly produced T cells that mostly accounted for T-cell counts and diversity one year after transplant.

This clonotype was observed many times. Its antigen remains unknown. Unique molecular identifiers featured in how the TCRbeta library was prepared. TCRdb analysed the PCR reads with MiXCR anew, one entry per CDR3 protein. This table holds hundreds of thousands of distinct CDR3 sequences, approximately 10% found once. The chain employs TRBV5-1 and TRBJ1-4; D is uncertain. The sequencing here drew on PBMCs, taken before TCRalphabeta/CD19-depleted stem cell transplant. The sequence was obtained from a child younger than two with acute myeloid leukemia, due to receive a stem cell transplant. The CDR3 reads CASSFKGTTNLFF. CDR3 coding DNA: TGCGCCAGCAGCTTTAAGGGAACCACAAATCTGTTTTTT.